A selection of T cell receptor beta chains follows, all from one sample in a study of CD8 T cells in ankylosing spondylitis. MiXCR, run by TCRdb on the 5' RACE reads, gives a single entry per CDR3 protein. The sample has fewer than 400,000 distinct CDR3 sequences; approximately 20% are singletons. Material: blood, either unsorted or a sorted T cell fraction (not recorded which). The receptors come from a male donor with ankylosing spondylitis. Each CDR3 is given with its conserved first and last residue. D genes are given only for firm matches. Size is omitted from some rows. Given values are once, few, many or a class for expanded clones.

>TRBV7-9|many|TRBJ2-2|-
TGTGCCAGCAGTTCGCCTTACAGGTCGGCCGGGGAGCTGTTTTTT
CASSSPYRSAGELFF
>TRBV19|-|TRBJ2-1|-
TGTGCCAGTAGTGGGTGGGACCCGAGGGGGAATGAGCAGTTCTTC
CASSGWDPRGNEQFF
>TRBV29-1|-|TRBJ2-3|TRBD1
TGCAGCGGTAGTGGGTCGGGACAGACCACAGATACGCAGTATTTT
CSGSGSGQTTDTQYF
>TRBV20-1|few|TRBJ1-5|-
TGCAGTGCTAGAGTACAGACTAGCAATCAGCCCCAGCATTTT
CSARVQTSNQPQHF
>TRBV7-3|-|TRBJ2-1|TRBD2
TGTGCCAGCAGCTTAAACCCCCCGCTAGCGGCAAGCTCCTACAATGAGCAGTTCTTC
CASSLNPPLAASSYNEQFF
>TRBV24-1|few|TRBJ2-2|-
TGTGCCACCAGTGATGACAACACCTGGGAGCTGTTTTTT
CATSDDNTWELFF
>TRBV20-1|-|TRBJ1-5|-
TGCAGTGCTAGAGTGTCGTACAATCAGCCCCAGCATTTT
CSARVSYNQPQHF
>TRBV20-1|few|TRBJ1-1|-
TGCAGTGCTAGCACAGCAGGAACACTCGAAGCTTTCTTT
CSASTAGTLEAFF
>TRBV4-1|few|TRBJ2-7|-
TGCGCCAGCAGCCAAGTGGCTCGGTACGAGCAGTACTTC
CASSQVARYEQYF
>TRBV3-1|few|TRBJ1-1|TRBD1
TGTGCCAGCAGCCCCCGACAGGGAAGGAGCACTGAAGCTTTCTTT
CASSPRQGRSTEAFF
>TRBV4-1|few|TRBJ2-1|-
TGCGCCAGCAGCCAAGAGATAACCTACAATGAGCAGTTCTTC
CASSQEITYNEQFF
>TRBV5-1|-|TRBJ2-7|TRBD1
TGCGCCAGCAGCCAGGGACAGGGCGAGGACGAGCAGTACTTC
CASSQGQGEDEQYF
>TRBV7-8|many|TRBJ2-3|-
TGTGCCAGCAACTGGGGGCTAGCGGCCGGCACAGATACGCAGTATTTT
CASNWGLAAGTDTQYF
>TRBV7-3|few|TRBJ2-1|TRBD2
TGTGCCAGCAGCTCCCGTGGGTCTAGCGGGAGTTTCAATGAGCAGTTCTTC
CASSSRGSSGSFNEQFF
>TRBV5-1|-|TRBJ2-1|-
TGCGCCAGCAGCTTGGTTCCCGGGAGCTACAATGAGCAGTTCTTC
CASSLVPGSYNEQFF
>TRBV3-1|-|TRBJ1-1|-
TGTGCCAGCAGCCAAGAGGTGAGGAACACTGAAGCTTTCTTT
CASSQEVRNTEAFF
>TRBV7-2|-|TRBJ2-2|TRBD1
TGTGCCAGCAGCCCGGGACAGGGGAGGACCGGGGAGCTGTTTTTT
CASSPGQGRTGELFF
>TRBV6-5|few|TRBJ2-6|TRBD1
TGTGCCAGCAGTTTGCCGGGACAGGGGGCGGACTCTGGGGCCAACGTCCTGACTTTC
CASSLPGQGADSGANVLTF
>TRBV7-9|few|TRBJ1-3|-
TGTGCCAGCAGCCGTTTATCAGGGGCCACCTCTGGAAACACCATATATTTT
CASSRLSGATSGNTIYF
>TRBV6-1|-|TRBJ2-1|TRBD2
TGTGCCAGCAGCGACCTAGCGGGAGGGGGTGAGCAGTTCTTC
CASSDLAGGGEQFF
>TRBV7-2|many|TRBJ1-6|-
TGTGCCAGCAGCTTAGATGGTTTCAATTCACCCCTCCACTTT
CASSLDGFNSPLHF
>TRBV4-1|-|TRBJ1-3|-
TGCGCCAGCAGCCAAGACAGTTCGCACTCTGGAAACACCATATATTTT
CASSQDSSHSGNTIYF
>TRBV4-1|-|TRBJ2-2|TRBD2
TGCGCCAGCAGCCAAGGACTAGCCCGTTCCCTTAGAGCCGGGGAGCTGTTTTTT
CASSQGLARSLRAGELFF
>TRBV2|few|TRBJ1-5|-
TGTGCCAGCGGACGGGTTTATAGCAATCAGCCCCAGCATTTT
CASGRVYSNQPQHF
>TRBV20-1|-|TRBJ2-3|TRBD1
TGCAGTGCTGCGGGACAGGGGGTGGATACGCAGTATTTT
CSAAGQGVDTQYF
>TRBV20-1|-|TRBJ2-5|-
TGCAGTGCTAGAGGCGGAGCGCTCCAAGAGACCCAGTACTTC
CSARGGALQETQYF
>TRBV6-1|few|TRBJ1-5|TRBD1
TGTGCCAGCAGCCGGGGAACTGGGACAGCTAATCAGCCCCAGCATTTT
CASSRGTGTANQPQHF
>TRBV9|many|TRBJ2-3|TRBD2
TGTGCCAGCAGCCAGGGACTAGCGGGAGGGTTCACAGATACGCAGTATTTT
CASSQGLAGGFTDTQYF
>TRBV5-6|-|TRBJ2-7|-
TGTGCCAGCAGCTTCCCGCACGATCGGTACGAGCAGTACTTC
CASSFPHDRYEQYF
>TRBV12-3/TRBV12-4|-|TRBJ1-4|TRBD1
TGTGCCAGCAGTTATGGGACAGCGAGCCCTAATGAAAAACTGTTTTTT
CASSYGTASPNEKLFF
>TRBV27|-|TRBJ2-4|-
TGTGCCAGCAGTCCTAGGACGGAAGGTATTCAGTACTTC
CASSPRTEGIQYF
>TRBV7-3|few|TRBJ2-4|-
TGTGCCAGCAGCTCCCCTGGGGCAGTAGCCAAAAACATTCAGTACTTC
CASSSPGAVAKNIQYF
>TRBV5-1|many|TRBJ1-5|-
TGTGCCAGCAGCTTAGTGGGGGGCAATCAGCCCCAGCATTTT
CASSLVGGNQPQHF
>TRBV5-1|-|TRBJ1-6|-
TGCGCCAGCAGCCCAGATGGGGCAGTACCCTCCGCCCTCCACTTT
CASSPDGAVPSALHF
>TRBV7-9|-|TRBJ1-1|-
TGTGCCAGCAGCTTACTAAATGAAGCTTTCTTT
CASSLLNEAFF
>TRBV5-1|few|TRBJ2-3|-
TGCGCCAGCAGCTTGGAAGCGGACCATAGCACAGATACGCAGTATTTT
CASSLEADHSTDTQYF
>TRBV29-1|-|TRBJ2-1|-
TGCAGCGTTGTCTCTAGCGTACGTGGTGAGCAGTTCTTC
CSVVSSVRGEQFF
>TRBV12-3/TRBV12-4|-|TRBJ1-2|TRBD1
TGTGCCAGCAGTTTGGTGGGCAACAGGGGGGGTGGCTACACCTTC
CASSLVGNRGGGYTF
>TRBV14|many|TRBJ1-5|-
TGTGCCAGCAGCCGAGGGGGGTTCCAGCCCCAGCATTTT
CASSRGGFQPQHF
>TRBV18|-|TRBJ2-1|-
TGTGCCAGCTCTCAAATGTCGCAGGGGCAGGCCAATGAGCAGTTCTTC
CASSQMSQGQANEQFF
>TRBV12-3/TRBV12-4|few|TRBJ2-1|-
TGTGCCAGCAGTTACCAGAGCTCCTACAATGAGCAGTTCTTC
CASSYQSSYNEQFF